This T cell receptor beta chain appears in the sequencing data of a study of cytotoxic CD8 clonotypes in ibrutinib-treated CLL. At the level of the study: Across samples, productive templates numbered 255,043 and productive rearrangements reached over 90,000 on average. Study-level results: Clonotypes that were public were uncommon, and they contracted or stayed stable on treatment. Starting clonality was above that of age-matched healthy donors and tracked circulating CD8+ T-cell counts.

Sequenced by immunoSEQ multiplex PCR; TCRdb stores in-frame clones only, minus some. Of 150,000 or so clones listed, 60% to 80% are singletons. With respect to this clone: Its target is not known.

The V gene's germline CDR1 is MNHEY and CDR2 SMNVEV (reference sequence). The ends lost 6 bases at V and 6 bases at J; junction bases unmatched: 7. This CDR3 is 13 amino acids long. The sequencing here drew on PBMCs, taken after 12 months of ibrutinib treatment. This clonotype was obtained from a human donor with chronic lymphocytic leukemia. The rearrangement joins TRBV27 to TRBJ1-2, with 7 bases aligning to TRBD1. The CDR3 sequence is CASRSSGTDGYTF. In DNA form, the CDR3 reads TGTGCCAGCAGGAGCTCCGGGACAGATGGCTACACCTTC.